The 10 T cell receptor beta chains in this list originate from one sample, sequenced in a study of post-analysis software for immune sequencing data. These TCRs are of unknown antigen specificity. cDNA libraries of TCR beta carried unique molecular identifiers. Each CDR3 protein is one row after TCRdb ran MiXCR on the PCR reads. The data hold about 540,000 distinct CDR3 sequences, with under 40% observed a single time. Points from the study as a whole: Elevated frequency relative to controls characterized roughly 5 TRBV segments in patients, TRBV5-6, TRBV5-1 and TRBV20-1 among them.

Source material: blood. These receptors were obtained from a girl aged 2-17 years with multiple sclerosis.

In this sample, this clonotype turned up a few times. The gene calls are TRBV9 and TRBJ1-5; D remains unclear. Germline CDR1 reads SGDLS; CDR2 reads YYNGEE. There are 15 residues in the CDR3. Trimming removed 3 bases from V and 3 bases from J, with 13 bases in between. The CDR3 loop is CASSGPGTHNQPQHF. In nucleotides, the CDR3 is TGTGCCAGCAGCGGGCCGGGCACCCACAATCAGCCCCAGCATTTT.

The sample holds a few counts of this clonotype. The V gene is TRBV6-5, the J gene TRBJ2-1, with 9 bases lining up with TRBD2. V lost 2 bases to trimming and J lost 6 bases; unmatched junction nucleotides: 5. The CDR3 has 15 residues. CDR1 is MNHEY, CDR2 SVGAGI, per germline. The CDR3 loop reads CASSYGTSIPNEQFF. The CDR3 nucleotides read TGTGCCAGCAGTTACGGGACTAGCATCCCCAATGAGCAGTTCTTC.

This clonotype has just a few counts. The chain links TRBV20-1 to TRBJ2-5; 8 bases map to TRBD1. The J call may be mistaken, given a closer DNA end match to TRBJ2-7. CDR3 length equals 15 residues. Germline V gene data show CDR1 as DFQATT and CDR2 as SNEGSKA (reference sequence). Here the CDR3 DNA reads TGCAGTGCTAGAGAATTGGGGACAGGTCTTGTCGAGCAGTACTTC. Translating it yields CSARELGTGLVEQYF.

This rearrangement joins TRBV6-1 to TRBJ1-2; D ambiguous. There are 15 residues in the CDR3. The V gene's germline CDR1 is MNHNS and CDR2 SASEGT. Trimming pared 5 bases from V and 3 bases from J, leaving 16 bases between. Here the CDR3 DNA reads TGTGCCAGCAGTCTCCCCGGTGCTGACTACTATGGCTACACCTTC. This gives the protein CASSLPGADYYGYTF.

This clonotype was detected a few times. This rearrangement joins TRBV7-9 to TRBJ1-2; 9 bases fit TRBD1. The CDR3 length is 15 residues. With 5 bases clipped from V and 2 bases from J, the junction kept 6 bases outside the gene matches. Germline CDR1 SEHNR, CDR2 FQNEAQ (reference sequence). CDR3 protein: CASSPPGQGNYGYTF. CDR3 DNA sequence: TGTGCCAGCAGCCCCCCAGGACAGGGGAACTATGGCTACACCTTC.

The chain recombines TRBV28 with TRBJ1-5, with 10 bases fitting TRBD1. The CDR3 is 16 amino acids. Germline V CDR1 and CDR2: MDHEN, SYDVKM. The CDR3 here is CVSSGTGDFLGQPQHF. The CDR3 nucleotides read TGTGTCAGTTCCGGGACAGGGGACTTTTTAGGGCAGCCCCAGCATTTT.

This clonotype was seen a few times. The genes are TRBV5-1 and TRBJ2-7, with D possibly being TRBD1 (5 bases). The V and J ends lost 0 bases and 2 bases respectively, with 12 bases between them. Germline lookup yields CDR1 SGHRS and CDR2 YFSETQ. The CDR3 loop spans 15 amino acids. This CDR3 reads CASSLAVQGPYEQYF. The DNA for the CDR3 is TGCGCCAGCAGCTTGGCCGTGCAGGGCCCCTACGAGCAGTACTTC.

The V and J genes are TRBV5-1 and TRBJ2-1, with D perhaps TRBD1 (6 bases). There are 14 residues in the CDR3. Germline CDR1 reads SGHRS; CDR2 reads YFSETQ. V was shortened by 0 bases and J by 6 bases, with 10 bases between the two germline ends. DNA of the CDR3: TGCGCCAGCAGCTTGGGGACAGAAGTCAATGAGCAGTTCTTC. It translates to CASSLGTEVNEQFF.

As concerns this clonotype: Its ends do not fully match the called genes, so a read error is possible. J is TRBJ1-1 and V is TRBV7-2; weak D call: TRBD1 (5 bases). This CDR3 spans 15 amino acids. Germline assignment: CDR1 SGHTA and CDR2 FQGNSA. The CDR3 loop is CAGSPRGPSGTEAFF. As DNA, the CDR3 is TGTGCCGGCAGTCCCCGGGGCCCTTCTGGCACTGAAGCTTTCTTT.

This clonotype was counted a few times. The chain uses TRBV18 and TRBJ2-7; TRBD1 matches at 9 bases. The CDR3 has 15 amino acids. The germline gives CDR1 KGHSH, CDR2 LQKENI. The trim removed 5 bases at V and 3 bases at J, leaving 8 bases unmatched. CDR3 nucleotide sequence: TGTGCCAGCTCATCAACCGGGACAGGGCTCTACGAGCAGTACTTC. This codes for CASSSTGTGLYEQYF.